These T cell receptor beta chains were read from a single sample in a study of CD8 T cells in Susac syndrome. One entry per CDR3 protein, called by TCRdb with MiXCR from the immunoSEQ multiplex PCR reads. The sample holds 100,000 or so distinct CDR3 sequences, about 95% seen once. The sequencing input was CD8+ T cells from PBMCs. These receptors all come from a human donor with Susac syndrome. The CDR3 runs from the conserved cysteine through the conserved F or W. A D gene is named only where the DNA matches it firmly. Not every row has a clone size; where given, it reads once, few, many or a size class.

J gene	D gene	clone size	V gene	CDR3 protein
TRBJ2-6	TRBD1	-	TRBV20-1	CSASTGTGGRGGANVLTF
TRBJ2-3	-	-	TRBV23-1	CASSQTPPSGKDTQYF
TRBJ1-2	-	-	TRBV5-4	CASSLLADNYGYTF
TRBJ1-1	-	-	TRBV5-1	CASSLVAERDAFF
TRBJ2-7	-	-	TRBV2	CASSDRGVREQYF
TRBJ1-5	-	-	TRBV27	CASSSQGRQPQHF
TRBJ2-3	-	-	TRBV20-1	CSASGGTDTQYF
TRBJ1-1	-	-	TRBV19	CASSDGGYTEAFF
TRBJ2-7	TRBD2	-	TRBV12-3/TRBV12-4	CASSLTLGLADIYEQYF
TRBJ1-2	-	-	TRBV5-8	CASSLGLNSPWGYTF
TRBJ1-5	-	-	TRBV28	CASSLLGIEQPQHF
TRBJ2-3	TRBD2	-	TRBV6-4	CASSDSSAGGTDTQYF
TRBJ2-1	-	-	TRBV28	CASPLAQAGRGNEQFF
TRBJ1-4	-	-	TRBV4-1	CASSQDTAGNEKLFF
TRBJ2-7	-	-	TRBV27	CASSLAGASEQYF
TRBJ2-1	TRBD2	-	TRBV20-1	CSASSGTSDSEQFF
TRBJ2-1	-	-	TRBV3-1	CASSQDWTVDEQFF
TRBJ2-1	TRBD2	-	TRBV14	CASSQVIAGLRNEQFF
TRBJ2-5	-	once	TRBV13	CASSLGAETQYF
TRBJ2-5	-	-	TRBV27	CASSPIDQETQYF
TRBJ2-1	-	-	TRBV11-2	CASSSPRRGPGEQFF
TRBJ2-7	TRBD2	-	TRBV4-1	CASSPLAGVTREQYF
TRBJ2-7	TRBD2	-	TRBV9	CASSVGLAQLDEQYF
TRBJ2-1	-	-	TRBV5-1	CASSLEGGFNPNEQFF
TRBJ1-5	TRBD1	-	TRBV15	CATSPKGQGWNQPQHF
TRBJ1-6	TRBD1	-	TRBV15	CATSGDRGHGSPLHF
TRBJ1-3	-	once	TRBV14	CASSPGGGNTIYF
TRBJ2-2	TRBD2	-	TRBV11-2	CASSQRRTSSAGELFF
TRBJ2-1	-	-	TRBV15	CATSGMRGNEQFF
TRBJ1-5	-	-	TRBV3-1	CASSQDSGGNQPQHF
TRBJ2-7	TRBD2	-	TRBV9	CASGGGLGGEQYF
TRBJ2-7	TRBD2	-	TRBV7-2	CASSFWAGGHRHEQYF
TRBJ2-5	TRBD2	-	TRBV5-1	CASSLEVLAGGPQETQYF
TRBJ2-1	-	once	TRBV10-1	CASRRTGSNEQFF